Each of the 31 T cell receptor beta chains below was sequenced from the same sample in a study of post-analysis software for immune sequencing data. Study-level points and caveats: In patients, about 5 TRBV segments were more frequent than in controls, with TRBV5-6, TRBV5-1 and TRBV20-1 among them.

These receptors have no identified antigens. Prepared libraries of TCR beta cDNA carried unique molecular identifiers. TCRdb re-called the PCR reads with MiXCR, one entry per CDR3 protein. The sample has about 260,000 distinct CDR3 sequences, 35% to 45% seen once; the top ten hold less than 6%. Source material: blood. The origin of the receptors is a girl under 18 with multiple sclerosis.

The rearrangement joins TRBV7-2 to TRBJ1-1; D gene uncertain. CDR1 and CDR2 from the germline V gene are SGHTA and FQGNSA. The CDR3 loop spans 16 amino acids. Trimming removed 1 base at V and 1 base at J, with 13 bases between. As DNA, the CDR3 is TGTGCCAGCAGCTTAGACAAGTTTCGGGGGAACACTGAAGCTTTCTTT. Protein sequence: CASSLDKFRGNTEAFF.

In regard to this clonotype: With a much larger clone just one base away, this may be a read error. V is TRBV21-1 and J is TRBJ2-4; TRBD2 is the table's D call, not checked against the DNA. Judging by the DNA end, TRBJ2-5 fits better; the J call may be wrong. TRBV21-1 is a documented pseudogene. This CDR3 comprises 17 residues. The CDR3 region is CASRRSSGMRKEETQYF. CDR3 nucleotides: TGTGCCAGCAGGCGGTCTAGCGGGATGAGGAAAGAAGAGACCCAGTACTTC.

This clonotype came up a few times. The chain links TRBV20-1 to TRBJ2-5; 11 bases agree with TRBD2. The J segment lost 6 bases and the V segment lost 3 bases, leaving 9 bases of the junction unmatched. This CDR3 comprises 15 residues. Germline V lookup: CDR1 DFQATT, CDR2 SNEGSKA (reference sequence). This CDR3 reads CSASTSGSPRKTQYF. DNA of the CDR3: TGCAGTGCTAGCACTAGCGGGAGTCCCCGGAAGACCCAGTACTTC.

This clonotype came up a few times. The V and J genes are TRBV7-8 and TRBJ2-5; D perhaps matches TRBD1 (6 bases). The J call may not be correct, given that the DNA end is closer to TRBJ2-7. CDR1 and CDR2 (germline): SGHVS, FQNEAQ. The CDR3 totals 14 residues. CDR3 sequence: CASSLAHRAYEQYF. In DNA, the CDR3 is TGTGCCAGCAGCTTAGCTCACAGGGCCTACGAGCAGTACTTC.

This chain connects TRBV24-1 to TRBJ2-7; perhaps TRBD1 as D (5 bases). V gave up 3 bases and J gave up 2 bases, with 10 bases separating them. CDR1 KGHDR and CDR2 SFDVKD come from the germline V gene. The CDR3 runs 14 residues. CDR3 sequence (DNA): TGTGCCACCAGTGATACGACAGTCCCCTACGAGCAGTACTTC. It specifies CATSDTTVPYEQYF.

This clonotype has at least ten counts. This rearrangement joins TRBV5-1 to TRBJ1-4; D is ambiguous. The CDR3 loop spans 13 amino acids. The ends were cut back, 5 bases at V and 6 bases at J, with 11 bases in the middle. CDR1 is SGHRS and CDR2 is YFSETQ in the germline V gene. CDR3 loop: CASRNEPDEKLFF. DNA for the CDR3: TGCGCCAGCAGGAACGAACCTGATGAAAAACTGTTTTTT.

This clonotype came up once. A read error may be the cause here, since a much bigger clone is one base away. This sequence joins TRBV12-3 or TRBV12-4 and TRBJ1-1, with D tentatively TRBD1 (5 bases). V gave up 3 bases and J gave up 11 bases, with 13 bases separating them. This CDR3 spans 12 amino acids. CDR3 loop: CASSLDTPRAFF. The CDR3 region has the DNA TGTGCCAGCAGTTTGGACACGCCTAGGGCTTTCTTT.

This clonotype was picked up many times. V usage is TRBV12-5 and J usage is TRBJ2-1; TRBD1 agrees at 10 bases. This CDR3 spans 14 amino acids. Germline V gene sequence: CDR1 LGHNT, CDR2 FRNRAP. V shed 6 bases and J 9 bases; nucleotides not matched to a gene: 8. CDR3 region: CASGPGQGSLEQFF. The CDR3 DNA follows: TGTGCTAGTGGGCCGGGACAGGGGAGTCTTGAGCAGTTCTTC.

This clonotype was observed many times. The V call is TRBV9, the J call TRBJ2-1, with a tentative D call TRBD1 (5 bases). The germline V and J ends were trimmed by 0 bases and 7 bases, with 11 bases remaining between them. The CDR3 runs 14 residues. Germline V CDR1 and CDR2: SGDLS, YYNGEE. The chain's CDR3 is CASSVVGQGNEQFF. In nucleotides, the CDR3 is TGTGCCAGCAGCGTAGTAGGCCAGGGAAATGAGCAGTTCTTC.

In its sample, this clonotype was seen once. Germline and junction disagree at one end, which may indicate a read error. The chain carries TRBV5-1 and TRBJ1-2; D gene uncertain. The CDR3 is 14 residues long. The germline V gene has CDR1 SGHRS and CDR2 YFSETQ. The CDR3 DNA is TGCGCCAGCAGCTCCGGAAGTTCGGCCTATGGCCACACCTTC. This sequence encodes CASSSGSSAYGHTF.

This clonotype was seen a handful of times. The rearrangement uses TRBV20-1 and TRBJ2-1; 10 bases are shared with TRBD2. The DNA end lines up better with TRBJ2-7; the J call may be wrong. CDR1 is DFQATT, CDR2 SNEGSKA, per germline (reference sequence). The CDR3 covers 16 residues. DNA of the CDR3: TGCAGTGCTAGAGCCAGCGGGGGGGCCTCCTACAATGAGCAGTACTTC. Amino acids: CSARASGGASYNEQYF.

Concerning this clonotype: A much larger clone differs from this one at a single base, so this may be a read error. The chain joins TRBV6-6 to TRBJ1-5; tentatively, D is TRBD1 (5 bases). The CDR3 runs to 13 residues. Germline V CDR1 and CDR2: MNHNY, SVGAGI (reference sequence). CDR3 bases: TGTGCCAGCAGTCCTCAGGGCAATCAGCTCCAGCATTTT. This gives the protein CASSPQGNQLQHF.

The V gene is TRBV3-1, the J gene TRBJ1-1; maybe TRBD1 (6 bases). This CDR3 contains 14 residues. Germline CDR1 reads LGHDT; CDR2 reads YNNKEL (reference sequence). Trimming took 3 bases from V and 5 from J, leaving 13 bases between them. In nucleotides, the CDR3 is TGTGCCAGCAGCCACAGAACGGGGGCGACTGAAGCTTTCTTT. This translates into CASSHRTGATEAFF.

This clonotype appeared a few times. CDR3 in DNA: TGTGCCAGCAGCTCAGACAAGCACTGGGCTGAAGCTTTCTTT. It is translated as CASSSDKHWAEAFF. The chain is built from TRBV11-2 and TRBJ1-1, with D unclear. Germline V gene lookup returns CDR1 SGHAT and CDR2 FQNNGV. This CDR3 spans 14 amino acids. V shed 4 bases and J shed 6 bases, with 15 bases lying between them.

The table lists this clonotype with many counts. The chain carries TRBV7-2 and TRBJ1-2; possibly TRBD1 for D (5 bases). V gave up 2 bases and J gave up 3 bases, with 16 bases separating them. CDR1 is SGHTA and CDR2 is FQGNSA in the germline V gene. There are 16 residues in the CDR3. CDR3 DNA sequence: TGTGCCAGCAGCTTATGGCCTAGCAGGGTGGACTATGGCTACACCTTC. Amino acid sequence: CASSLWPSRVDYGYTF.

The rearrangement joins TRBV5-5 to TRBJ2-1; possible D gene TRBD1, 6 bases. Trimming pared 3 bases from V and 5 bases from J, leaving 21 bases between. The CDR3 has 17 amino acids. Germline V gene lookup returns CDR1 SGHKS and CDR2 YYEKEE (reference sequence). This CDR3 reads CASSSGTQGYLHNEQFF. In nucleotides, the CDR3 is TGTGCCAGCAGCTCCGGGACACAAGGATACTTACACAATGAGCAGTTCTTC.

This clonotype appeared a few times. Germline is not matched at one junction end, which may reflect a read error. This chain connects TRBV4-2 to TRBJ2-2; the D call may be TRBD1 or TRBD2 (5 bases each). The germline V gene has CDR1 LGHNA and CDR2 YNFKEQ. The CDR3 consists of 16 residues. The CDR3 reads CAGSPRGGGNTGELFF. Written as DNA, the CDR3 is TGTGCCGGCAGCCCTCGTGGTGGGGGGAACACCGGGGAGCTGTTTTTT.

This clonotype was seen ten or more times. The chain recombines TRBV7-9 with TRBJ2-1; 9 positions match TRBD2. The germline V gene has CDR1 SEHNR and CDR2 FQNEAQ (reference sequence). V gave up 2 bases and J gave up 0 bases; unmatched junction bases: 2. The CDR3 is 16 amino acids. The CDR3 DNA is TGTGCCAGCAGCTTAACTAGCGGGCCCTCCTACAATGAGCAGTTCTTC. Amino acid sequence: CASSLTSGPSYNEQFF.

The chain uses TRBV11-2 and TRBJ1-1; the match to TRBD1 covers 8 bases. After removal of 0 bases from V and 10 bases from J, the junction contained 10 bases not matched to a gene. Germline CDR1 and CDR2: SGHAT and FQNNGV. CDR3 length: 15 amino acids. CDR3 in amino acids: CASSLERQGAGRAFF. The CDR3 nucleotides are TGTGCCAGCAGCTTAGAGCGGCAGGGGGCTGGCCGAGCTTTCTTT.

This clonotype was detected a few times. CDR3 sequence (DNA): TGCGCCAGCAGTGAGTCAAGCGGGAGAACAGATACGCAGTATTTT. It specifies CASSESSGRTDTQYF. The chain uses TRBV10-1 and TRBJ2-3; 8 bases fit TRBD2. V shed 0 bases and J 3 bases; nucleotides not matched to a gene: 2. The germline V gene has CDR1 WNHNN and CDR2 SYGVQD (reference sequence). CDR3 length: 15 amino acids.

This clonotype was detected only once. The chain uses TRBV11-3 and TRBJ2-7, with 13 bases fitting TRBD2. The DNA end is a closer match to TRBJ2-5, so the J assignment may be wrong. This CDR3 is built from 18 residues. Per germline, CDR1 SGHNT and CDR2 YENEEA. CDR3 residues: CASSRGTSGATAAETQYF. The CDR3 nucleotides read TGTGCCAGCAGCCGAGGGACTAGCGGGGCCACCGCCGCGGAGACCCAGTACTTC.

There are many counts of this clonotype. This chain links TRBV19 with TRBJ2-3, with 9 bases fitting TRBD1. The V segment lost 5 bases and the J segment 0 bases; nucleotides outside the gene matches: 3. This CDR3 region has 15 residues. Per the germline V gene, CDR1 is LNHDA and CDR2 is SQIVND (reference sequence). CDR3 residues: CASSRQGGSTDTQYF. The CDR3 nucleotides read TGTGCCAGTAGTCGACAGGGGGGGAGCACAGATACGCAGTATTTT.

At least ten counts were recorded for this clonotype. In DNA form, the CDR3 reads TGCAGCGTGTCGGGGACGCTCGACGGTGACGAGCAGTACTTC. It codes for CSVSGTLDGDEQYF. The chain has TRBV29-1 and TRBJ2-7; either TRBD1 or TRBD2 may supply D (5 bases each). V lost 6 bases and J 5 bases, leaving 20 bases between the germline ends. This CDR3 has 14 residues. Germline values: CDR1 SQVTM, CDR2 ANQGSEA.

This clonotype was seen ten or more times. The chain recombines TRBV3-1 with TRBJ2-1; 7 bases map to TRBD2. The length of the CDR3 is 15 residues. Germline V gene sequence: CDR1 LGHDT, CDR2 YNNKEL (reference sequence). The ends lost 4 bases at V and 5 bases at J; junction bases unmatched: 8. The CDR3 sequence: CASSPGRGDNNEQFF. The CDR3 region has the DNA TGTGCCAGCAGCCCAGGACGGGGGGATAACAATGAGCAGTTCTTC.

As regards this clonotype: This clone may be a read error of a much larger clone one base away. The CDR3 bases are TGTGCCAGCAGCCAAGATCTTGGGACCAGTTACTACCACAATGAGCAGTTCTTC. Amino acids: CASSQDLGTSYYHNEQFF. This chain joins TRBV14 and TRBJ2-1; D possibly matches TRBD1 or TRBD2 (5 bases each). CDR3 size: 18 residues. V was pared by 0 bases and J by 5 bases, with 20 bases between. Looked up from germline, CDR1 is SGHDN and CDR2 is FVKESK.

With respect to this clonotype: This clone may be a read error of a much larger clone one base away. The conserved phenylalanine or tryptophan is not found at the CDR3 terminus, so this likely reflects a read error. The chain links TRBV29-1 to TRBJ1-1, with no clear D. V was pared by 1 base and J by 5 bases, with 8 bases between. Germline V gene sequence: CDR1 SQVTM, CDR2 ANQGSEA. The CDR3 covers 12 residues. CDR3 loop: CSVEGKETEAFL. The DNA for the CDR3 is TGCAGCGTTGAAGGGAAGGAGACTGAAGCTTTCTTG.

The chain has TRBV3-1 and TRBJ2-7; a possible D gene is TRBD1 (6 bases). This CDR3 is built from 15 residues. Looked up from germline, CDR1 is LGHDT and CDR2 is YNNKEL (reference sequence). The ends were cut back, 0 bases at V and 7 bases at J, with 16 bases in the middle. CDR3 DNA: TGTGCCAGCAGCCAAGATATCCAGGGGTGCAATGAGCAGTACTTC. Protein: CASSQDIQGCNEQYF.

This clonotype was picked up many times. CDR3 nucleotides: TGTGCCAGCAGCCCACCCGGACAGGCTGACAATGAGCAGTTCTTC. Translating gives CASSPPGQADNEQFF. This chain uses TRBV14 with TRBJ2-1, with 7 bases matching TRBD1. V dropped 4 bases and J dropped 5; count of bases not matched to a gene: 8. Germline-derived CDR1 and CDR2 are SGHDN and FVKESK. This CDR3 is built from 15 residues.

The chain is built from TRBV3-1 and TRBJ1-6; D might be TRBD1 (6 bases). This CDR3 has 15 residues. The germline gives CDR1 LGHDT, CDR2 YNNKEL (reference sequence). Trimming stripped 6 bases from V and 6 bases from J, with 15 bases between. The CDR3 bases are TGTGCCAGCAGATCACAGGGACTTCCTAATTCACCCCTCCACTTT. Encoded protein: CASRSQGLPNSPLHF.

The sample holds a few counts of this clonotype. The rearrangement uses TRBV29-1 and TRBJ2-2; perhaps D is TRBD1 or TRBD2 (6 bases each). This CDR3 comprises 13 residues. Trimming took 6 bases from V and 6 from J, leaving 14 bases between them. The germline CDR1 and CDR2 sequences are SQVTM and ANQGSEA. The CDR3 loop reads CSVGGGFPGELFF. The CDR3 DNA is TGCAGCGTGGGGGGCGGGTTCCCCGGGGAGCTGTTTTTT.

The chain employs TRBV20-1 and TRBJ2-1, with 9 bases that match TRBD2. Trimming removed 3 bases from V and 5 bases from J; junction bases left unmatched: 11. The CDR3 has 16 amino acids. CDR1 is DFQATT, CDR2 SNEGSKA, per germline (reference sequence). The CDR3 loop reads CSASSRASGNDNEQFF. CDR3 sequence (DNA): TGCAGTGCTAGTTCCCGGGCTAGCGGGAACGACAATGAGCAGTTCTTC.